The clone carrying this TCR beta chain was seen a handful of times. Its specificity is unknown. Building of the TCR beta libraries involved iRepertoire HTBI primers and Arm-PCR of CDR3 regions. TCRdb re-derived calls from the multiplex PCR reads in MiXCR, one entry per CDR3 protein. The sample holds some 420,000 distinct CDR3 sequences, less than 25% seen once. The ends were cut back, 2 bases at V and 2 bases at J, with 16 bases in the middle. The CDR3 totals 16 residues. The source of the sample is a study of regulatory T cells in long-lasting Graves disease. Study summary: The term persistent Graves' disease signified upward of 5 years on antithyroid drugs with positive TSH receptor antibodies.

Study-level findings and limits: Persistent disease preferred TRBV28, TRBJ1-2 and TRBJ2-5; new disease, TRBV20-1 and TRBJ2-1. Lower TCR diversity was seen in persistent Graves' patients than in newly diagnosed ones. Exclusively peripheral blood, rather than thyroid tissue, was studied.

Time point specified: persistent/refractory GD, antithyroid drugs over 5 years with positive TRAb. The TCR library used RNA extracted from PBMCs. The chain joins TRBV12-3 or TRBV12-4 to TRBJ2-7, with D maybe TRBD1 (5 bases). The receptor was derived from a female donor with Graves disease. The material sequenced was peripheral blood mononuclear cells (PBMCs), taken when the disease was refractory, from a patient treated with antithyroid drugs. CDR3 DNA: TGTGCCAGCAGTTTAATGGCTGAGACAGTAACCTACGAGCAGTACTTC. Residues: CASSLMAETVTYEQYF.